A selection of T cell receptor beta chains follows, all from one sample in a study of CD8 T cells in Susac syndrome. TCRdb analysed the immunoSEQ multiplex PCR reads with MiXCR anew, one entry per CDR3 protein. The table shows some 96,000 distinct CDR3 sequences, with 85% to 95% occurring only once. Sequenced material: CD4+ T cells from PBMCs. These receptors were obtained from a human donor with Susac syndrome. Each CDR3 is given with its conserved first and last residue. A D gene is named only where the DNA matches it firmly. Only some rows state a clone size, as once, few, many or a class for expanded clones.

J,length,V,size,D,DNA,CDR3
TRBJ1-6,15,TRBV28,.,TRBD1,TGTGCCAGCAGTTCCCTGGACAGGGGGGATTCACCCCTCCACTTT,CASSSLDRGDSPLHF
TRBJ1-6,12,TRBV11-2,.,.,TGTGCCAGCAGCTTATCCGATTCACCCCTCCACTTT,CASSLSDSPLHF
TRBJ2-7,16,TRBV20-1,.,TRBD2,TGCAGTGCTAGCCCTACTAGCGGGGGACCCTCCTACGAGCAGTACTTC,CSASPTSGGPSYEQYF
TRBJ1-4,15,TRBV12-3/TRBV12-4,.,.,TGTGCCAGCAGTTTCGTTCGGGGAGCTAATGAAAAACTGTTTTTT,CASSFVRGANEKLFF
TRBJ1-1,13,TRBV28,.,TRBD1,TGTGCCAGCAGCTTACCCGACAGGGTTGAAGCTTTCTTT,CASSLPDRVEAFF
TRBJ2-5,15,TRBV20-1,.,TRBD2,TGCAGTGCTAGGGTAGCGGGGGGGCCGCGAGAGACCCAGTACTTC,CSARVAGGPRETQYF
TRBJ2-7,16,TRBV20-1,.,.,TGCAGTGCTTTGGGCAGCCGGGCCTTCAGCTCCTACGAGCAGTACTTC,CSALGSRAFSSYEQYF
TRBJ2-3,17,TRBV14,.,TRBD2,TGTGCCAGCAGCCAAGATCGGGGGGAGACCTGGACAGATACGCAGTATTTT,CASSQDRGETWTDTQYF
TRBJ2-4,14,TRBV28,few,.,TGTGCCAGCAGTAGACCCGGGGCCAAAAACATTCAGTACTTC,CASSRPGAKNIQYF
TRBJ2-2,15,TRBV28,.,.,TGTGCCAGCAGCCCGGGACTCCGGAACACCGGGGAGCTGTTTTTT,CASSPGLRNTGELFF
TRBJ1-5,18,TRBV14,.,.,TGTGCCAGCTACCAGGACAGAGACCCACGTTGTAGCAATCAGCCCCAGCATTTT,CASYQDRDPRCSNQPQHF
TRBJ2-3,13,TRBV20-1,.,.,TGCAGTGCTAATCCCGGGGAGGTAGATACGCAGTATTTT,CSANPGEVDTQYF
TRBJ2-7,12,TRBV20-1,.,.,TGCAGTGCTAGATTTAAAGGCTACGAGCAGTACTTC,CSARFKGYEQYF
TRBJ2-7,13,TRBV15,.,TRBD2,TGTGCCACCGGGGGGGTTAGCTCCTACGAGCAGTACTTC,CATGGVSSYEQYF
TRBJ2-5,15,TRBV14,once,TRBD2,TGTGCCAGCAGCCAAGACGCGGGGGGAGCAGAGACCCAGTACTTC,CASSQDAGGAETQYF
TRBJ2-1,16,TRBV20-1,.,TRBD2,TGCAGTGCTAGAGACCCTAGCGGGGGCTTCTACAATGAGCAGTTCTTC,CSARDPSGGFYNEQFF
TRBJ2-3,15,TRBV12-3/TRBV12-4,.,.,TGTGCCAGCAGCCCCGGACTCCCAGGGGCAGATACGCAGTATTTT,CASSPGLPGADTQYF
TRBJ2-3,13,TRBV5-4,once,TRBD2,TGTGCTCTCGCGGGGGGATCCACAGATACGCAGTATTTT,CALAGGSTDTQYF
TRBJ1-2,13,TRBV29-1,.,.,TGCAGCTTCAAGGGCCCGGCAAGTGGTGGCTACACCTTC,CSFKGPASGGYTF
TRBJ2-3,16,TRBV6-6,once,TRBD2,TGTGCCAGCAGTTACTCGACTAGCGGGGGGGCAGATACGCAGTATTTT,CASSYSTSGGADTQYF
TRBJ2-1,13,TRBV30,.,TRBD2,TGTGCCTACCCCGGGGGGGCTGACAATGAGCAGTTCTTC,CAYPGGADNEQFF
TRBJ1-1,14,TRBV18,.,.,TGTGCCAGCTCAGCGACAGGAACGATCACTGAAGCTTTCTTT,CASSATGTITEAFF
TRBJ2-7,15,TRBV5-1,.,TRBD1,TGCGCCAGCAGCTGGGGAGGACAGGGCCCCTACGAGCAGTACTTC,CASSWGGQGPYEQYF
TRBJ1-1,14,TRBV12-3/TRBV12-4,.,.,TGTGCCAGCAGTTTAGGAGAGGTGGGGACTGAAGCTTTCTTT,CASSLGEVGTEAFF
TRBJ2-1,14,TRBV2,once,.,TGTGCCAGCAGTTGGGACACCCGGCCCAATGAGCAGTTCTTC,CASSWDTRPNEQFF
TRBJ1-4,11,TRBV29-1,.,.,TGCAGCGTTCTCGGGGGGGAAAAACTGTTTTTT,CSVLGGEKLFF